The clone carrying this T cell receptor beta chain is a singleton in its sample. Some clones are missing from TCRdb's copy, which holds only in-frame ones; the method was immunoSEQ multiplex PCR. This sample has around 75,000 clones, with 80% found just once. The CDR3 has 16 amino acids. This entry comes from a study of blood T cell repertoires in COVID-19. Study-wide background: Both acute and convalescent COVID-19 samples were obtained from the United States, Italy and Spain.

The material sequenced was peripheral blood. The TCR was taken from a man in his forties or fifties with COVID-19, enrolled during active disease. This sequence joins TRBV21-1 and TRBJ2-7; the table's D call of TRBD2 was not tested on the DNA. TRBV21-1 is a documented pseudogene. CDR3 sequence reads: CASSVYLAGISYEQYF. The CDR3, as DNA: TGTGCCAGCAGCGTTTATTTAGCGGGGATTAGCTACGAGCAGTACTTC.